This T cell receptor (beta chain) was found in a study of control samples from healthy donors and cancer patients. Assay: immunoSEQ multiplex PCR; the TCRdb copy retains only in-frame clones and omits some. In the table there are some 64,000 clones, more than 75% of which are singletons. The junction had 3 bases not matched to a gene; V was cut back by 0 bases and J by 4 bases. The CDR3 is 15 amino acids. Germline lookup yields CDR1 MNHEY and CDR2 SVGEGT. Material for sequencing was PBMCs. This TCR came from a woman in her fifties or sixties with head and neck cancer. This sequence joins TRBV6-2 or TRBV6-3 and TRBJ1-3; 7 bases are a match to TRBD1. The CDR3 loop reads CASSYSGQAGNTIYF. CDR3 sequence (DNA): TGTGCCAGCAGTTACTCTGGACAGGCCGGAAACACCATATATTTT.